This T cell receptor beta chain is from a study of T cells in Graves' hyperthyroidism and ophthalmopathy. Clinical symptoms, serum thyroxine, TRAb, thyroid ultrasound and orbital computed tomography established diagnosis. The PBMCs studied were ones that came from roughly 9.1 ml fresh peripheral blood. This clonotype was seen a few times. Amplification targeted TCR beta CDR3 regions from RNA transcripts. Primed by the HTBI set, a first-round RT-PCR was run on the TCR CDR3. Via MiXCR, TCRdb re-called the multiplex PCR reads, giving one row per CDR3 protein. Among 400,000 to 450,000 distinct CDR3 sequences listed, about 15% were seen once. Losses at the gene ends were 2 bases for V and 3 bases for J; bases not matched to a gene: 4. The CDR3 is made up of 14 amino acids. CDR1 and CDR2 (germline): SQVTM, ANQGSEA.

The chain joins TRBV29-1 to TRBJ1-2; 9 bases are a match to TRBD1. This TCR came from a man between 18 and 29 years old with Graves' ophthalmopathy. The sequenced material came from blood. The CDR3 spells CSVEPGQGYYGYTF. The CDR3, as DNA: TGCAGCGTTGAACCAGGACAGGGGTACTATGGCTACACCTTC.